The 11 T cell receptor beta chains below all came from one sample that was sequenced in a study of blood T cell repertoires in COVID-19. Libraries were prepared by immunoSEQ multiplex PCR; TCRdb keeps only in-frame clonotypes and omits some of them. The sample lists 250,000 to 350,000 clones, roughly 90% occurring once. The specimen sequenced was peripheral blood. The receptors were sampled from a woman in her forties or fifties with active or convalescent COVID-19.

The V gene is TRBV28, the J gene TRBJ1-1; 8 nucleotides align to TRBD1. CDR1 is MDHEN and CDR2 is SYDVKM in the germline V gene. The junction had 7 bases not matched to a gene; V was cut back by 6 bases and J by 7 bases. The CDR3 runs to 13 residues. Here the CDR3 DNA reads TGTGCCAGCAGAGGGACAGGTTCGTTTGAAGCTTTCTTT. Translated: CASRGTGSFEAFF.

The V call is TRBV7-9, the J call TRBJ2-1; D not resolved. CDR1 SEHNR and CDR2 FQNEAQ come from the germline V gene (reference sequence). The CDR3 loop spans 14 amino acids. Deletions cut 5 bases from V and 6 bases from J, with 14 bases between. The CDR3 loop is CASSPTTALNEQFF. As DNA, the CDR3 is TGTGCCAGCAGCCCGACCACAGCTCTCAATGAGCAGTTCTTC.

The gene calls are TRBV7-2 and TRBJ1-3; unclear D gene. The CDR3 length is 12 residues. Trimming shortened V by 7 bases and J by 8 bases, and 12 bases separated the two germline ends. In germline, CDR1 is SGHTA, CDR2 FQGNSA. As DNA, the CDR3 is TGTGCCAGCACCTCCAGCGGATACACCATATATTTT. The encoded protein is CASTSSGYTIYF.

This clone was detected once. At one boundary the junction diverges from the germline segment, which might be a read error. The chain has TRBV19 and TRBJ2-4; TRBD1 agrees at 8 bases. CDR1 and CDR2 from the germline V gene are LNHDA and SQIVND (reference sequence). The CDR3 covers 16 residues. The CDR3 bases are TGTGCCAGTAGTACACAGGGGCAGGGGGCCAAAAACATTCAATACTTC. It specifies CASSTQGQGAKNIQYF.

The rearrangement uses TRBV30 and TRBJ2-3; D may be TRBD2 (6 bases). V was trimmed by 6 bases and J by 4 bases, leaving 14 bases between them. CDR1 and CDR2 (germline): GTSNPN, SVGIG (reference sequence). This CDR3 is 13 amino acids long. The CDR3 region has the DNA TGTGCCTGCTCCGGCGGGACCCCAGATACGCAGTATTTT. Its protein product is CACSGGTPDTQYF.

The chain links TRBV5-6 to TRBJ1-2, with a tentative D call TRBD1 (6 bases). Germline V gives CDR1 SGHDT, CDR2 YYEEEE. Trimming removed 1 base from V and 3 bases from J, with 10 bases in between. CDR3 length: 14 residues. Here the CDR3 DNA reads TGTGCCAGCAGCTTGTCGGGGACATACTATGGCTACACCTTC. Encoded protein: CASSLSGTYYGYTF. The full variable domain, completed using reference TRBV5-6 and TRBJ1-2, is DAGVTQSPTHLIKTRGQQVTLRCSPKSGHDTVSWYQQALGQGPQFIFQYYEEEERQRGNFPDRFSGHQFPNYSSELNVNALLLGDSALYLCASSLSGTYYGYTFGSGTRLTVV.

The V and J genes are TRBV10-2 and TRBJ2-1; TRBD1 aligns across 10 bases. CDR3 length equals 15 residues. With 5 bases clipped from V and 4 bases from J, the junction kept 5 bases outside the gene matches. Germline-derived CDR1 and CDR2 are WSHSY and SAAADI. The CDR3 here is CASSTGTGVYNEQFF. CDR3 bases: TGCGCCAGCAGTACCGGGACAGGGGTGTACAATGAGCAGTTCTTC.

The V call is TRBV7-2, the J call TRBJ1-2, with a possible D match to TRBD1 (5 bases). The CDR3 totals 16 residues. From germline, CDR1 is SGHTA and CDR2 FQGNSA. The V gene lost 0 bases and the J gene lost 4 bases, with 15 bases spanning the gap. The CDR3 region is CASSLAAGRKVYGYTF. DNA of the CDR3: TGTGCCAGCAGCTTAGCGGCGGGACGGAAGGTCTATGGCTACACCTTC.

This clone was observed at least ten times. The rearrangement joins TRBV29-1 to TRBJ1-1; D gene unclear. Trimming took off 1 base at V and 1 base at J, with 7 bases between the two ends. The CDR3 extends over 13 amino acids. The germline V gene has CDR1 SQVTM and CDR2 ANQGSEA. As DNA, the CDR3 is TGCAGCGTTGAAGTGTCTAGGAACACTGAAGCTTTCTTT. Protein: CSVEVSRNTEAFF.

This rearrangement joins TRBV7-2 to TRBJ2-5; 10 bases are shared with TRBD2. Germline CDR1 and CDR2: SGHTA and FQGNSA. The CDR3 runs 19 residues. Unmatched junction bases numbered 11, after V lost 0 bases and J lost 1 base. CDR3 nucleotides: TGTGCCAGCAGCTTAGCCCGACTAGCGGGTCCAGATCCCCAAGAGACCCAGTACTTC. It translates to CASSLARLAGPDPQETQYF.

CDR3 residues: CAWETGVGFTREAFF. For the CDR3, the DNA is TGTGCCTGGGAGACAGGGGTAGGGTTTACGCGTGAAGCTTTCTTT. The rearrangement links TRBV30 to TRBJ1-1; 8 nucleotides agree with TRBD1. The CDR3 runs to 15 residues. Germline V lookup: CDR1 GTSNPN, CDR2 SVGIG (reference sequence). V was pared by 5 bases and J by 7 bases, with 15 bases of the junction left unmatched.